One sample yielded the 22 T cell receptor beta chains listed below, sequenced in a study of shared clonotypes between healthy human individuals. The data were produced by immunoSEQ multiplex PCR, yet TCRdb's version contains in-frame clones alone and is incomplete. The table has about 980,000 clones, over 60% seen once. Sample: memory CD4+ T cells sorted from blood. Subset defined: CD45RA-negative fraction. The source of these receptors is a man aged 18 to 30 in good health.

The chain couples TRBV30 to TRBJ2-5; 8 bases are a match to TRBD1. V lost 3 bases to trimming and J lost 2 bases; unmatched junction nucleotides: 5. This CDR3 region has 14 residues. Germline CDR1 is GTSNPN and CDR2 is SVGIG (reference sequence). The CDR3 bases are TGTGCCTGGAGCCCGGGACAGGCACAAGAGACCCAGTACTTC. Encoded protein: CAWSPGQAQETQYF.

The genes are TRBV7-2 and TRBJ2-7; D is unresolved. The CDR3 totals 15 residues. Germline CDR1 is SGHTA and CDR2 is FQGNSA. Trimming left V 1 base short and J 0 bases short, with 10 bases between. The CDR3: CASSLDRIRSYEQYF. The CDR3 nucleotides are TGTGCCAGCAGCTTAGACAGAATCCGCTCCTACGAGCAGTACTTC.

This rearrangement joins TRBV5-6 to TRBJ1-4, with D tentatively TRBD1 (6 bases). V lost 2 bases, J lost 8 bases, and 13 bases lay in between. This CDR3 region has 14 residues. Germline V gene lookup returns CDR1 SGHDT and CDR2 YYEEEE. The CDR3 loop reads CASSFKQGGEKLFF. CDR3 coding DNA: TGTGCCAGCAGCTTCAAACAGGGAGGGGAAAAACTGTTTTTT. The variable domain in full, completed from reference TRBV5-6 and TRBJ1-4, reads DAGVTQSPTHLIKTRGQQVTLRCSPKSGHDTVSWYQQALGQGPQFIFQYYEEEERQRGNFPDRFSGHQFPNYSSELNVNALLLGDSALYLCASSFKQGGEKLFFGSGTQLSVL.

V is TRBV5-6 and J is TRBJ2-7; D might be TRBD1 or TRBD2, each matching 6 bases. This CDR3 is built from 14 residues. Germline V CDR1 and CDR2: SGHDT, YYEEEE. V was cut by 2 bases and J by 2 bases, with 11 bases left in between. CDR3 sequence reads: CASSLKGGTYEQYF. The CDR3 DNA is TGTGCCAGCAGCTTAAAGGGGGGAACCTACGAGCAGTACTTC.

This sequence joins TRBV18 and TRBJ2-7, with 10 bases identical to TRBD1. Germline V gene data show CDR1 as KGHSH and CDR2 as LQKENI. This CDR3 spans 14 amino acids. Trimming took 6 bases from V and 3 from J; bases not matched to a gene: 5. The CDR3 spells CASSDRDRGYEQYF. The CDR3, as DNA: TGTGCCAGCTCGGACCGGGACAGGGGCTACGAGCAGTACTTC.

The CDR3 coding sequence is TGTGCCAGCAGTATCGAACCAGGGAACCTTCATGGCTACACCTTC. Translating gives CASSIEPGNLHGYTF. The chain is built from TRBV7-8 and TRBJ1-2; D might be TRBD1 (5 bases). The germline CDR1 and CDR2 sequences are SGHVS and FQNEAQ. This CDR3 has 15 amino acids. Trimming took 6 bases from V and 6 from J, leaving 20 bases between them.

This clone was recorded only once. V usage is TRBV5-1 and J usage is TRBJ2-5; 11 positions agree with TRBD1. V trimming: 5 bases; J trimming: 5 bases; junction bases outside the gene matches: 2. The CDR3 has 13 amino acids. The germline V gene has CDR1 SGHRS and CDR2 YFSETQ. The CDR3 DNA sequence: TGCGCCAGCAGGGGACAGGGGGATGAGACCCAGTACTTC. This translates into CASRGQGDETQYF.

As concerns this clone: The same CDR3 also results from other DNA sequences found in this sample. The V gene is TRBV9, the J gene TRBJ1-1; TRBD1 might be the D (5 bases). The germline V and J ends were trimmed by 0 bases and 0 bases, with 6 bases remaining between them. From germline, CDR1 is SGDLS and CDR2 YYNGEE. This CDR3 region has 14 residues. DNA of the CDR3: TGTGCCAGCAGCGTAGGACAGATGAACACTGAAGCTTTCTTT. Amino acid sequence: CASSVGQMNTEAFF. Full variable domain (rest looked up from reference TRBV9 and TRBJ1-1): DSGVTQTPKHLITATGQRVTLRCSPRSGDLSVYWYQQSLDQGLQFLIQYYNGEERAKGNILERFSAQQFPDLHSELNLSSLELGDSALYFCASSVGQMNTEAFFGQGTRLTVV.

This chain connects TRBV10-3 to TRBJ1-1, with D tentatively TRBD1 (5 bases). Germline values: CDR1 ENHRY, CDR2 SYGVKD. This CDR3 is 17 amino acids long. Trimming took off 1 base at V and 1 base at J, with 16 bases between the two ends. The DNA for the CDR3 is TGTGCCATCAGTGAGTTGGAGCTGGGGCAGGGGAACACTGAAGCTTTCTTT. As protein: CAISELELGQGNTEAFF.

The chain uses TRBV6-5 and TRBJ2-5; 8 bases are shared with TRBD1. The CDR3 contains 14 residues. The germline V gene has CDR1 MNHEY and CDR2 SVGAGI. The ends lost 4 bases at V and 6 bases at J; junction bases unmatched: 7. The CDR3 region is CASSFDRGGKTQYF. The DNA of the CDR3 is TGTGCCAGCAGTTTCGACAGGGGTGGAAAGACCCAGTACTTC.

This chain links TRBV19 with TRBJ2-1; possible D gene TRBD1, 6 bases. The CDR3 runs 20 residues. Germline V gene data show CDR1 as LNHDA and CDR2 as SQIVND (reference sequence). Trimming removed 6 bases at V and 0 bases at J, with 27 bases between. The chain's CDR3 is CASSTIWAPDSPFSYNEQFF. The CDR3 DNA sequence: TGTGCCAGTAGCACTATATGGGCTCCGGACAGTCCTTTCTCCTACAATGAGCAGTTCTTC. Based on the CDR3 plus reference TRBV19 and TRBJ2-1, the full variable domain is DGGITQSPKYLFRKEGQNVTLSCEQNLNHDAMYWYRQDPGQGLRLIYYSQIVNDFQKGDIAEGYSVSREKKESFPLTVTSAQKNPTAFYLCASSTIWAPDSPFSYNEQFFGPGTRLTVL.

The chain is built from TRBV18 and TRBJ1-1, with a tentative D call TRBD1 (5 bases). CDR1 is KGHSH and CDR2 is LQKENI in the germline V gene. CDR3 length: 14 residues. V dropped 2 bases and J dropped 5 bases, with 12 bases sitting between them. In DNA, the CDR3 is TGTGCCAGCTCACCAACTGGGGCCTGGACTGAAGCTTTCTTT. Translation gives CASSPTGAWTEAFF.

V is TRBV7-9 and J is TRBJ2-1; D is perhaps TRBD2 (5 bases). CDR1 and CDR2 from the germline V gene are SEHNR and FQNEAQ (reference sequence). Trimming removed 1 base from V and 2 bases from J, with 12 bases in between. This CDR3 region has 16 residues. CDR3 sequence: CASSLVVGVAYNEQFF. The CDR3 coding sequence is TGTGCCAGCAGCTTAGTAGTGGGAGTGGCCTACAATGAGCAGTTCTTC.

The chain recombines TRBV5-1 with TRBJ1-2; D may be TRBD1 (5 bases). Trimming took off 1 base at V and 4 bases at J, with 8 bases between the two ends. Germline values: CDR1 SGHRS, CDR2 YFSETQ. The CDR3 runs to 13 residues. The CDR3 reads CASSLSGAYGYTF. The DNA for the CDR3 is TGCGCCAGCAGCTTGTCTGGGGCCTATGGCTACACCTTC. The full variable domain, its missing parts supplied by reference TRBV5-1 and TRBJ1-2, is KAGVTQTPRYLIKTRGQQVTLSCSPISGHRSVSWYQQTPGQGLQFLFEYFSETQRNKGNFPGRFSGRQFSNSRSEMNVSTLELGDSALYLCASSLSGAYGYTFGSGTRLTVV.

The chain uses TRBV6-6 and TRBJ2-7; 7 nucleotides agree with TRBD2. Germline CDR1 MNHNY, CDR2 SVGAGI (reference sequence). With 5 bases clipped from V and 1 base from J, the junction kept 11 bases outside the gene matches. The CDR3 is 16 amino acids. CDR3 in amino acids: CASSPPISGGSYEQYF. CDR3 DNA: TGTGCCAGCAGTCCACCGATTTCGGGGGGATCCTACGAGCAGTACTTC.

The chain recombines TRBV30 with TRBJ1-5; TRBD1 aligns across 12 bases. The CDR3 runs to 18 residues. Germline assignment: CDR1 GTSNPN and CDR2 SVGIG (reference sequence). V gave up 3 bases and J gave up 6 bases; unmatched junction bases: 15. The CDR3 is CAWSSGSTGTGGGQPQHF. The CDR3 coding sequence is TGTGCCTGGAGCTCTGGATCCACCGGGACAGGGGGCGGTCAGCCCCAGCATTTT.

The chain recombines TRBV9 with TRBJ2-7; D gene ambiguous. The CDR3 sequence is 10 residues long. The germline CDR1 and CDR2 sequences are SGDLS and YYNGEE. The V end lost 7 bases, the J end lost 6 bases, and 8 bases lay between the germline ends. This CDR3 reads CASGWGEQYF. The CDR3 coding sequence is TGTGCCAGCGGGTGGGGCGAGCAGTACTTC.

This clone was picked up a small number of times. The chain employs TRBV5-6 and TRBJ2-2; D is ambiguous. V was pared by 0 bases and J by 6 bases, with 12 bases between. Germline V gene data show CDR1 as SGHDT and CDR2 as YYEEEE. This CDR3 is 15 amino acids long. The CDR3, as DNA: TGTGCCAGCAGCTTGGACGGCGGAAGGTCCGGGGAGCTGTTTTTT. Translating gives CASSLDGGRSGELFF.

The genes are TRBV6-1 and TRBJ2-5; 8 bases align to TRBD1. Germline V gene sequence: CDR1 MNHNS, CDR2 SASEGT. The CDR3 extends over 13 amino acids. The V gene end was trimmed by 6 bases and the J gene end by 7 bases; junction bases not matched to a gene: 7. The CDR3 DNA reads TGTGCCAGCAGGGACGTACAGGGGGGGACCCAGTACTTC. It yields the protein CASRDVQGGTQYF.

This chain links TRBV29-1 with TRBJ1-2, with D perhaps TRBD1 (5 bases). From germline, CDR1 is SQVTM and CDR2 ANQGSEA. The V and J ends lost 3 bases and 4 bases respectively, with 12 bases between them. This CDR3 contains 13 residues. The DNA for the CDR3 is TGCAGCGTTGAGTCCGGACACAGCTATGGCTACACCTTC. This sequence encodes CSVESGHSYGYTF.

A single count supports this clone. The chain employs TRBV5-1 and TRBJ1-1, with 9 bases lining up with TRBD1. The V segment lost 3 bases and the J segment 1 base; nucleotides outside the gene matches: 4. This CDR3 region has 15 residues. Germline V gene sequence: CDR1 SGHRS, CDR2 YFSETQ. The CDR3, as DNA: TGCGCCAGCAGCTCCGCGGGACAGGGGAACACTGAAGCTTTCTTT. Amino acids: CASSSAGQGNTEAFF.

Comment on this clone: Other nucleotide sequences in the sample specify the same CDR3. The rearrangement joins TRBV5-4 to TRBJ2-2; no firm D call. V lost 0 bases and J lost 0, with 9 bases in between. The CDR3 has 16 amino acids. Germline CDR1 SGHNT, CDR2 YYREEE (reference sequence). The CDR3 loop reads CASSLDGGANTGELFF. The CDR3 coding sequence is TGTGCCAGCAGCTTGGATGGCGGAGCGAACACCGGGGAGCTGTTTTTT.